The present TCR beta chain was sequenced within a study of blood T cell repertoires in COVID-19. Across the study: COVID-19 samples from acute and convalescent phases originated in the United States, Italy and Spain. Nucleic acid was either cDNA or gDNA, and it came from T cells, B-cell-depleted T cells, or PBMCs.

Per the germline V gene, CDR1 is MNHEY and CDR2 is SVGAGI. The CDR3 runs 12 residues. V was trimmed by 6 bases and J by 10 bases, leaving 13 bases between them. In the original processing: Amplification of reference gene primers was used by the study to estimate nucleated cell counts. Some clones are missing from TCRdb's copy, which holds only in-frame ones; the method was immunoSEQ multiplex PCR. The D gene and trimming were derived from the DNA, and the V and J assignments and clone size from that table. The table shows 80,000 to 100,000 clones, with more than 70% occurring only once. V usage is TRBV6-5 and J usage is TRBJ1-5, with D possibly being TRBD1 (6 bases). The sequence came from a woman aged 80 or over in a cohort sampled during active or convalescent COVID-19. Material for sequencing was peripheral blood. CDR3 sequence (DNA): TGTGCCAGCAGCCTCCTACAGGGTCCCCAGCATTTT. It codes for CASSLLQGPQHF.